This paragraph reports one T cell receptor (beta chain). Its antigen is still unknown. This CDR3 region has 14 residues. V gave up 8 bases and J gave up 2 bases, with 16 bases separating them. CDR1 ENHRY and CDR2 SYGVKD come from the germline V gene. This record comes from a study of cytomegalovirus exposure and HLA in healthy donors. Study-wide points: Common viral pathogens seemed, in a later analysis, to connect with several of the most significant clusters. There were reportedly fewer N-insertions in an Asian-associated ancestry cluster than the approximately 600-donor mean, in a later analysis. Most of the CMV-associated TCR beta chains (in a later analysis) appeared to be HLA-restricted.

Samples came from healthy bone marrow donors. The PCR used 60 Vbeta and 13 Jbeta primers. Using immunoSEQ multiplex PCR, the repertoire was profiled, and TCRdb retains in-frame clones only, with some absent. The sample lists more than 75,000 clones; about four fifths were seen once. The chain links TRBV10-3 to TRBJ2-7; D is possibly TRBD1 (7 bases). The specimen was PBMCs. The TCR originated in a middle-aged woman in good health and CMV-seronegative. Here the CDR3 reads CAIGGQGGTYEQYF. The CDR3 DNA sequence: TGTGCCATCGGTGGGCAGGGGGGTACCTACGAGCAGTACTTC.